The present entry profiles one T cell receptor (beta chain) with its context. Antigen: not known. These data originate in a study of cytomegalovirus exposure and HLA in healthy donors. The study, taken as a whole, reports: In a later analysis, HLA-associated beta chains showed higher expansion and lower generation probabilities than comparable chains. A few of the chains that were CMV-associated were confirmed in vitro to be specific for CMV antigens. Within an earlier analysis, most TCR beta V segments proved productive either about 87% or about 30% of the time. According to the study, 160 or so TCR beta chains were cytomegalovirus-associated.

V gave up 6 bases and J gave up 4 bases; unmatched junction bases: 9. This CDR3 has 15 residues. In germline, CDR1 is SNHLY, CDR2 FYNNEI. Both 60 Vbeta primers and 13 Jbeta primers went into the PCR. Sequenced by immunoSEQ multiplex PCR; TCRdb stores in-frame clones only, minus some. This table holds around 92,000 clones, 60% to 75% found once. The specimen was PBMCs. This TCR came from a woman in her sixties or seventies in good health and CMV-seropositive. The chain uses TRBV2 and TRBJ2-1; 7 bases line up with TRBD2. The DNA for the CDR3 is TGTGCCAGCAGGGGAGGGTGGGGGAGGTACAATGAGCAGTTCTTC. This translates into CASRGGWGRYNEQFF.